Reported below is one T cell receptor beta chain. This clonotype was observed many times. This receptor's antigen is unknown. No per-base quality is available; no much larger clone lies one base away. This specimen belongs to a study of chronic HIV infection and antiretroviral therapy (dated by TCRdb to 2015 to 2017). The receptor library was made with 5' RACE. TCRdb names Illumina MiSeq as the instrument used. TCRdb reworked the public reads: Q25 trimming with fastp, MiXCR clone assembly, productive beta chains retained. Every distinct CDR3 protein forms one entry, paired with its most common genes and DNA. The sample has fewer than 40,000 distinct CDR3 sequences on record, around 8.7% of them singletons. Over 2.5% of the sample is in the top ten clones. A distance of 15 bases separates the germline ends of V and J, which lose 4 bases and 2 bases respectively. Inclusive of the bounding cysteine and phenylalanine, the CDR3 is 15 residues long. CDR3 DNA only is kept here, 45 bases in frame from base 1. The germline V gene (reference sequence) gives CDR1 as LNHDA and CDR2 as SQIVND.

This sequence uses TRBV19 and TRBJ2-7, with a tentative D gene TRBD2 over 6 matching bases. The sample comprised peripheral blood. The sequence derives from an adult who had HIV and had not received antiretroviral therapy, or was an uninfected healthy control (not recorded which). The nucleotide sequence is given as TGTGCCAGTAGTAACCCTCGGGAGTCCCCCTACGAGCAGTACTTC. The resulting protein is CASSNPRESPYEQYF.